The 9 T cell receptor beta chains below were found in one sample sequenced in a study of OX40 agonist ivuxolimab in advanced cancers. The data were produced by immunoSEQ multiplex PCR, yet TCRdb's version contains in-frame clones alone and is incomplete. The sample yields 74,000 or so clones, around 84% seen once. The sample was CD4+ or CD8+ T cells sorted from blood, taken in a trial of the OX40 agonist ivuxolimab. These receptors came from an adult with an advanced solid tumor such as melanoma, head and neck, liver or kidney cancer.

A remark on this clone: One end of the junction is discordant with germline, which a read error may explain. V gene TRBV7-7 combines with J gene TRBJ2-1; perhaps TRBD2 as D (5 bases). The CDR3 has 13 residues. Germline loops: CDR1 SSHAT, CDR2 FNYEAQ (reference sequence). In nucleotides, the CDR3 is TGTGCTAGCAGCAGAGGCGCTCGGGGTGAGCAGTTCTTC. This codes for CASSRGARGEQFF. Together with reference TRBV7-7 and TRBJ2-1, the CDR3 gives the full variable domain: GAGVSQSPRYKVTKRGQDVTLRCDPISSHATLYWYQQALGQGPEFLTYFNYEAQPDKSGLPSDRFSAERPEGSISTLTIQRTEQRDSAMYRCASSRGARGEQFFGPGTRLTVL.

The rearrangement links TRBV5-4 to TRBJ2-7; TRBD2 agrees at 11 bases. The CDR3 has 15 residues. Germline CDR1 reads SGHNT; CDR2 reads YYREEE (reference sequence). With 5 bases clipped from V and 2 bases from J, the junction kept 6 bases outside the gene matches. The CDR3 is CASSPGTSGPYEQYF. In nucleotides, the CDR3 is TGTGCCAGCAGTCCCGGGACTAGCGGTCCCTACGAGCAGTACTTC.

This chain uses TRBV2 with TRBJ2-2; perhaps TRBD1 as D (6 bases). With 3 bases removed from V and 4 bases from J, the gap between germline ends came to 12 bases. Germline V gene sequence: CDR1 SNHLY, CDR2 FYNNEI. The CDR3 is 15 residues long. The CDR3 DNA is TGTGCCAGCAGTGAGCTCCCCAGGGGCACCGGGGAGCTGTTTTTT. It codes for CASSELPRGTGELFF.

The J gene is TRBJ2-5, the V gene TRBV28; D possibly uses TRBD1 or TRBD2 (5 bases each). Germline CDR1 MDHEN, CDR2 SYDVKM. The ends were cut back, 6 bases at V and 4 bases at J, with 15 bases in the middle. CDR3 length: 14 residues. Here the CDR3 reads CASRPPLGVETQYF. The DNA for the CDR3 is TGTGCCAGCAGACCCCCCCTGGGGGTAGAGACCCAGTACTTC.

The CDR3, as DNA: TGTGCCAGCAGCCCTGGGCGTTGGGGGGCCGGCGAAAAACTGTTTTTT. This codes for CASSPGRWGAGEKLFF. The chain recombines TRBV5-6 with TRBJ1-4; D is possibly TRBD1 (6 bases). CDR1 and CDR2 (germline): SGHDT, YYEEEE. The CDR3 has 16 amino acids. Between the trimmed V and J ends, which lost 4 bases and 8 bases, there was a span of 21 bases.

V and J are TRBV5-1 and TRBJ2-7, with TRBD2 matching over 7 bases. Germline loops: CDR1 SGHRS, CDR2 YFSETQ. The CDR3 has 14 amino acids. The junction had 9 bases not matched to a gene; V was cut back by 7 bases and J by 2 bases. The CDR3 region is CASALGGDPYEQYF. The CDR3 nucleotides are TGCGCCAGCGCCCTGGGGGGGGATCCCTACGAGCAGTACTTC.

This rearrangement joins TRBV18 to TRBJ2-5, with TRBD2 matching 10 bases. Germline loops: CDR1 KGHSH, CDR2 LQKENI. V was clipped by 4 bases and J by 8 bases; unmatched bases: 10. This CDR3 has 15 residues. The CDR3 DNA sequence: TGTGCCAGCTCACTGAGCGGGAGGGCCTCTGAAACCCAGTACTTC. The encoded protein is CASSLSGRASETQYF.

The rearrangement links TRBV14 to TRBJ2-3, with 16 bases matching TRBD2. The CDR3 spans 18 residues. The V gene's germline CDR1 is SGHDN and CDR2 FVKESK. V lost 4 bases and J lost 1; bases outside the gene matches: 5. The CDR3 DNA sequence: TGTGCCAGCAGCCTACCGGGACTAGCGGGGGGGCGCACAGATACGCAGTATTTT. As protein: CASSLPGLAGGRTDTQYF.

The V gene is TRBV18, the J gene TRBJ2-7, with D possibly matching TRBD2 (5 bases). V lost 6 bases, J lost 1 base, and 16 bases lay in between. This CDR3 is built from 15 residues. Germline V gives CDR1 KGHSH, CDR2 LQKENI. CDR3 region: CASSLGVAISYEQYF. The CDR3 DNA reads as TGTGCCAGCTCTCTCGGGGTAGCTATATCCTACGAGCAGTACTTC. Looking up the rest from reference TRBV18 and TRBJ2-7 gives the full variable domain: NAGVMQNPRHLVRRRGQEARLRCSPMKGHSHVYWYRQLPEEGLKFMVYLQKENIIDESGMPKERFSAEFPKEGPSILRIQQVVRGDSAAYFCASSLGVAISYEQYFGPGTRLTVT.